This TCR beta chain was found in a study of shared clonotypes between healthy human individuals. A split of CD4+ cells into CD45RA+ naive and CD45RA-negative memory subsets was performed. This clone was counted a single time. The antigen is not known. Study-level results: Clonotype sharing among donors was thought likely to change with sequencing depth. Larger estimated richness was generally seen in naive subsets than in memory subsets.

This was a deep-level run. Repertoires were generated with immunoSEQ multiplex PCR, while TCRdb's copy carries only in-frame clones and drops some. The table shows hundreds of thousands of clones, with around 72% occurring only once. In germline, CDR1 is SGHRS, CDR2 YFSETQ. The V and J ends lost 8 bases and 8 bases respectively, with 22 bases between them. The CDR3 loop spans 14 amino acids. This sequence originates from a woman aged 25 to 39 in good health. The rearrangement links TRBV5-1 to TRBJ1-2; D possibly corresponds to TRBD1 (5 bases). Sequenced input: memory CD4+ T cells sorted from blood. Sample subset: CD45RA-negative fraction. The CDR3 protein is CASTQGGALSGYTF. The CDR3 bases are TGCGCCAGTACCCAGGGAGGGGCCTTGAGCGGCTACACCTTC.